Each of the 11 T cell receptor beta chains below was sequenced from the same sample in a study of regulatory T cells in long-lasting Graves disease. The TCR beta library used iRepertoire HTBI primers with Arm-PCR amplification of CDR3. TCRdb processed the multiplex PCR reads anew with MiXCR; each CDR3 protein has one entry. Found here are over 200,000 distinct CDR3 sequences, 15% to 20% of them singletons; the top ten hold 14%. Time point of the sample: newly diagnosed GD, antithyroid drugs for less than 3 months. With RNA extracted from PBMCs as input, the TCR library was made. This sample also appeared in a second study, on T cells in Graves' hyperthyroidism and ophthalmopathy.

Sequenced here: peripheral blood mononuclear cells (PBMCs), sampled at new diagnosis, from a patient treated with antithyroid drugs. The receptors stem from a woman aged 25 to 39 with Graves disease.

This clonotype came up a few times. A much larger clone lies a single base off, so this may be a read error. The CDR3 DNA reads as TGTGCCAGCAGTGGGGGACTAGCGGCGACACAAGAGACCCAGTACTTC. This codes for CASSGGLAATQETQYF. The chain employs TRBV7-2 and TRBJ2-5; 11 bases align to TRBD2. CDR1 and CDR2 (germline): SGHTA, FQGNSA. V was pared by 6 bases and J by 2 bases, with 8 bases of the junction left unmatched. This CDR3 has 16 amino acids.

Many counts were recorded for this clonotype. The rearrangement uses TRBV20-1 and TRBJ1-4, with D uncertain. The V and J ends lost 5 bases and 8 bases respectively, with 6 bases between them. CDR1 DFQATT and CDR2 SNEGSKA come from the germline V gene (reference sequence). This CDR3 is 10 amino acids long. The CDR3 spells CSARKEKLFF. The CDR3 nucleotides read TGCAGTGCTCGAAAGGAAAAACTGTTTTTT.

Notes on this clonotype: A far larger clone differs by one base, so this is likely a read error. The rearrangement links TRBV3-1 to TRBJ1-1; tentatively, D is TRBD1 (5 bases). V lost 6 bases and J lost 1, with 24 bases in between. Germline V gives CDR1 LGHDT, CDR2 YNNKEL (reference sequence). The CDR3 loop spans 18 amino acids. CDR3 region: CASSDAAGFKRGNTEAFF. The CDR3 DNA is TGTGCCAGCAGTGATGCTGCGGGTTTCAAAAGGGGGAACACTGAAGCTTTCTTT.

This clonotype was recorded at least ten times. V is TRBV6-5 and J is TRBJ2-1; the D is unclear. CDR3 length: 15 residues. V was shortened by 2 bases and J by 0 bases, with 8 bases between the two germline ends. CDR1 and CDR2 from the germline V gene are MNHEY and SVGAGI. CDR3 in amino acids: CASSYVPDSYNEQFF. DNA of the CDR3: TGTGCCAGCAGTTACGTTCCGGACTCCTACAATGAGCAGTTCTTC.

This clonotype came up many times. This chain's CDR3 is CASSQRGLIYEQYF. CDR3 DNA: TGTGCCAGCAGCCAAAGGGGACTAATCTACGAGCAGTACTTC. The chain uses TRBV7-2 and TRBJ2-7; TRBD2 aligns across 7 bases. The CDR3 loop spans 14 amino acids. Germline lookup yields CDR1 SGHTA and CDR2 FQGNSA. Trimming cost V 5 bases and J 3 bases; bases outside gene matches: 7.

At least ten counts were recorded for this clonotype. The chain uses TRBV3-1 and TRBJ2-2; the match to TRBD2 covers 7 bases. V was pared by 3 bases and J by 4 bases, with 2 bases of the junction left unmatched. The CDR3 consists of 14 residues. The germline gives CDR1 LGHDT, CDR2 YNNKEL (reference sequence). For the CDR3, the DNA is TGTGCCAGCAGCCAGTGGACTAGCACCGGGGAGCTGTTTTTT. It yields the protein CASSQWTSTGELFF. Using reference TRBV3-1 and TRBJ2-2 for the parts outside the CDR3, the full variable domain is DTAVSQTPKYLVTQMGNDKSIKCEQNLGHDTMYWYKQDSKKFLKIMFSYNNKELIINETVPNRFSPKSPDKAHLNLHINSLELGDSAVYFCASSQWTSTGELFFGEGSRLTVL.

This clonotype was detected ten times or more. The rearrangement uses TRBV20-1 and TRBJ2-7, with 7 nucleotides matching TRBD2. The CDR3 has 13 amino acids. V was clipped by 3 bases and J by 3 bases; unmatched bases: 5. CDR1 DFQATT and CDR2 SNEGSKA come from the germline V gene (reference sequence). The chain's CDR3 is CSASLAAVYEQYF. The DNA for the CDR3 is TGCAGTGCTAGCCTAGCGGCCGTCTACGAGCAGTACTTC.

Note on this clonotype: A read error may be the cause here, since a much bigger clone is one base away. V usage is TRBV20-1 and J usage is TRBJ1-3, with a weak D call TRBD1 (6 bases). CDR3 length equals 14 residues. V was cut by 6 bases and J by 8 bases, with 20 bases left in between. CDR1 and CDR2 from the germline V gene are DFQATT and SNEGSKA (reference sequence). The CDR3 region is CSANLPGQGDTIYF. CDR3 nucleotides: TGCAGTGCAAACCTCCCGGGACAAGGAGACACCATATATTTT.

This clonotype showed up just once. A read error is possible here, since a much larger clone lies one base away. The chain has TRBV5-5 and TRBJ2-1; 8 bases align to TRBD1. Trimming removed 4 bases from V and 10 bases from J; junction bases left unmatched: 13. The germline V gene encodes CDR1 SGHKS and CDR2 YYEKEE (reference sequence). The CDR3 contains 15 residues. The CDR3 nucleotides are TGTGCCAGCAGCACCCCGGACAGGGCAATCTGCGAGCAGTTCTTC. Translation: CASSTPDRAICEQFF.

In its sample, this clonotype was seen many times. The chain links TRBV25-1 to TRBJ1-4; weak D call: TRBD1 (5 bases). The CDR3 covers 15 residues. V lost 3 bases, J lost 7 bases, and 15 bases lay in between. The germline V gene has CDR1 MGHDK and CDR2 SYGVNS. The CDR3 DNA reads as TGTGCCAGCAGTGAGCCCGGGTGGGGCGGTGAAAAACTGTTTTTT. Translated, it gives CASSEPGWGGEKLFF.

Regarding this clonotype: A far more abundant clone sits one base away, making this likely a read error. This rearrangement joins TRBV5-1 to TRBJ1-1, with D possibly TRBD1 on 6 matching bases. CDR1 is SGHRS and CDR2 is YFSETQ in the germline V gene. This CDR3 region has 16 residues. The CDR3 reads CASSLVAGDINTEAFF. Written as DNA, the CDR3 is TGTGCCAGCAGCTTGGTTGCTGGGGACATAAACACTGAAGCTTTCTTT. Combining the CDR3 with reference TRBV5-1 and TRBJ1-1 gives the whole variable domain KAGVTQTPRYLIKTRGQQVTLSCSPISGHRSVSWYQQTPGQGLQFLFEYFSETQRNKGNFPGRFSGRQFSNSRSEMNVSTLELGDSALYLCASSLVAGDINTEAFFGQGTRLTVV.